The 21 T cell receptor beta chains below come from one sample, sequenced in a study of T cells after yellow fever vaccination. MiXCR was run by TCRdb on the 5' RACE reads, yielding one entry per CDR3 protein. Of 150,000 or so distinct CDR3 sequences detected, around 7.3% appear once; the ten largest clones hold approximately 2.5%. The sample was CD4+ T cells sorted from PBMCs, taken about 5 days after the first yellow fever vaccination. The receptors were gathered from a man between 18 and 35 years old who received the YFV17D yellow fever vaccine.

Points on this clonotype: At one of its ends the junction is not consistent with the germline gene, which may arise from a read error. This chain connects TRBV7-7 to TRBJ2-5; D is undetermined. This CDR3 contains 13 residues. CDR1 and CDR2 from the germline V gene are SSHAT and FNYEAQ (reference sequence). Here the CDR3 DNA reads TGTGCTAGCAGCTTTGGTCACCAAGAGACCCTGTACTTC. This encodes CASSFGHQETLYF.

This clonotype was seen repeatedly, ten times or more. CDR3: CSAGTSRDTQYF. The CDR3 DNA sequence: TGCAGCGCTGGGACGTCGCGGGATACGCAGTATTTT. This rearrangement joins TRBV29-1 to TRBJ2-3, with D perhaps being TRBD1 or TRBD2 (5 bases each). V was clipped by 7 bases and J by 6 bases, with 14 bases between them. Germline CDR1 is SQVTM and CDR2 is ANQGSEA. This CDR3 has 12 amino acids.

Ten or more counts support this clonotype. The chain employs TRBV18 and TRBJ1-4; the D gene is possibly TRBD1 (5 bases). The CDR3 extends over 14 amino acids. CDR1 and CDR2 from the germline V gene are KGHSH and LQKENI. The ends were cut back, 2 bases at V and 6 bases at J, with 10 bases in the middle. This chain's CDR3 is CASSPSLTDEKLFF. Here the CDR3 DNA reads TGTGCCAGCTCACCATCGTTGACAGATGAAAAACTGTTTTTT.

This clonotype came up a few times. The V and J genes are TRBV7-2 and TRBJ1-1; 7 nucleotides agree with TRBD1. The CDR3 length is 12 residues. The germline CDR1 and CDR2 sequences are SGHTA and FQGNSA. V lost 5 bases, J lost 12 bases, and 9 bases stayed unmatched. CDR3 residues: CASSPMGQRTFF. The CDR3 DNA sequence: TGTGCCAGCAGCCCCATGGGACAGCGAACTTTCTTT.

The CDR3 reads CASSRGTGGYEQYV. The DNA of the CDR3 is TGTGCCAGCTCACGTGGGACAGGGGGCTACGAGCAGTACGTC. This chain uses TRBV18 with TRBJ2-7; 11 bases align to TRBD1. The CDR3 extends over 14 amino acids. Trimming removed 4 bases from V and 3 bases from J; junction bases left unmatched: 2. Germline values: CDR1 KGHSH, CDR2 LQKENI.

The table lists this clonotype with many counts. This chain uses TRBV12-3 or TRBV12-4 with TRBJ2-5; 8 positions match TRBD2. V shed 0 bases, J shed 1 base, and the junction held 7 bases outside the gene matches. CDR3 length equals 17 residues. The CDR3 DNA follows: TGTGCCAGCAGTTTAGCTCTACAAACTAGCGGCCAAGAGACCCAGTACTTC. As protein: CASSLALQTSGQETQYF.

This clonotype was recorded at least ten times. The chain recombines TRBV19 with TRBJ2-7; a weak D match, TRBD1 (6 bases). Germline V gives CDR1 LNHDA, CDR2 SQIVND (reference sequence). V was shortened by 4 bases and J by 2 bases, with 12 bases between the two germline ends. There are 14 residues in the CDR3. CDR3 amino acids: CASSTPGQPYEQYF. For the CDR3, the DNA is TGTGCCAGTAGTACGCCGGGACAACCCTACGAGCAGTACTTC.

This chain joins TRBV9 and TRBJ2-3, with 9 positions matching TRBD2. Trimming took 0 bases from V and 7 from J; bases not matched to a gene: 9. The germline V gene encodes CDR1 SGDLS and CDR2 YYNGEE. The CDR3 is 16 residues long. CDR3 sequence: CASSVVNGGGANTQYF. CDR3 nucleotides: TGTGCCAGCAGCGTAGTTAACGGCGGGGGGGCCAATACGCAGTATTTT.

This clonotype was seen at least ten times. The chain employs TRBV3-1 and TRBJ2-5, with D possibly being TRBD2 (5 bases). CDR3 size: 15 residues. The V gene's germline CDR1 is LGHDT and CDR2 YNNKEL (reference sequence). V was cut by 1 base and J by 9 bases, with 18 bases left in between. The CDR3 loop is CASSQGGVTRTAQYF. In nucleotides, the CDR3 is TGTGCCAGCAGCCAAGGGGGAGTTACCAGAACGGCCCAGTACTTC.

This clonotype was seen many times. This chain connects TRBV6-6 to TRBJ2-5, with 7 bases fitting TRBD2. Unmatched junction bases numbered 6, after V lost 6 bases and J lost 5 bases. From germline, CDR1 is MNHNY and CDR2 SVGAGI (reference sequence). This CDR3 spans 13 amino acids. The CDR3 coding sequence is TGTGCCAGCAGCCCCGGGGGGTCCGAGACCCAGTACTTC. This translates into CASSPGGSETQYF.

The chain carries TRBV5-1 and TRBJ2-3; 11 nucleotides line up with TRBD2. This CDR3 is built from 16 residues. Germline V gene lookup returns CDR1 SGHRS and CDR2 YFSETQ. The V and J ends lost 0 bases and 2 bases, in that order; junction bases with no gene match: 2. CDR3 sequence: CASSLALAGDTDTQYF. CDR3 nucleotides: TGCGCCAGCAGCTTGGCACTAGCGGGGGACACAGATACGCAGTATTTT.

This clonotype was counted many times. CDR3 nucleotides: TGTGCCAGTGTCAGACAGGGGCCCTATGAAAAACTGTTTTTT. This translates into CASVRQGPYEKLFF. V is TRBV7-9 and J is TRBJ1-4; the match to TRBD1 covers 8 bases. Germline V gene sequence: CDR1 SEHNR, CDR2 FQNEAQ (reference sequence). The V segment lost 9 bases and the J segment 6 bases; nucleotides outside the gene matches: 9. This CDR3 comprises 14 residues.

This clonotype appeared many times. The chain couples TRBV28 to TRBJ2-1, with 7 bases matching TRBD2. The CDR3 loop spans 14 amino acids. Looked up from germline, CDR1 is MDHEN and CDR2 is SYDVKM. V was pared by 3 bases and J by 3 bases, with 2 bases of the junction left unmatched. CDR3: CASSLGGNYNEQFF. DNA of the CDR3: TGTGCCAGCAGTTTGGGGGGGAACTACAATGAGCAGTTCTTC.

The CDR3 sequence: CASSWDRNQPQHF. CDR3 nucleotides: TGTGCCAGCAGCTGGGACAGGAATCAGCCCCAGCATTTT. This sequence joins TRBV12-3 or TRBV12-4 and TRBJ1-5, with 8 bases that match TRBD1. V dropped 6 bases and J dropped 4; count of bases not matched to a gene: 2. The CDR3 extends over 13 amino acids.

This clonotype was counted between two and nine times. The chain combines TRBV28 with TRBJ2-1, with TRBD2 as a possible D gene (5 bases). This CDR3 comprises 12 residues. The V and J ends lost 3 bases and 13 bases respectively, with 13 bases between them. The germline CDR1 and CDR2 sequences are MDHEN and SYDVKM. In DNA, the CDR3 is TGTGCCAGCAGTTTGGTGGGGTCGGGACAGTTCTTC. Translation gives CASSLVGSGQFF.

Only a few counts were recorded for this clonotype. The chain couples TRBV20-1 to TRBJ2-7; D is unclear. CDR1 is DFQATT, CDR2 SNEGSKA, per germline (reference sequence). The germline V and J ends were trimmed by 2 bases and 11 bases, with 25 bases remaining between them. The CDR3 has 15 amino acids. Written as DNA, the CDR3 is TGCAGTGCTAGATGGCCCGCGGCGAACCTACGAACCGAGTACTTC. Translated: CSARWPAANLRTEYF.

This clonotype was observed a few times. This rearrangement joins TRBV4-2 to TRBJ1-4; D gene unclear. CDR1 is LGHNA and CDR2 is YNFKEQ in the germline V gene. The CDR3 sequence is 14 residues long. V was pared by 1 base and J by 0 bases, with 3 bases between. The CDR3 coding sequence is TGTGCCAGCAGCCAAGGGGCAACTAATGAAAAACTGTTTTTT. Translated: CASSQGATNEKLFF.

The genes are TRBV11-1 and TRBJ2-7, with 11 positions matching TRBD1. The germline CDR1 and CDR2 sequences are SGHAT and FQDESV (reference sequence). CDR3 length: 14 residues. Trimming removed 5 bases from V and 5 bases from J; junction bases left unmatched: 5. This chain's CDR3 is CASSTRTGGNEQYV. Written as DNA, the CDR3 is TGTGCCAGCAGCACCCGGACAGGGGGCAACGAGCAGTACGTC.

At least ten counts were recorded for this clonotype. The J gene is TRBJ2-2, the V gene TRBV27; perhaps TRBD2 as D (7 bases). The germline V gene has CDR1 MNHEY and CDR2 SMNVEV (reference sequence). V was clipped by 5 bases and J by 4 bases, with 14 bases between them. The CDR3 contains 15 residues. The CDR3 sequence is CASSPRGAVTGELFF. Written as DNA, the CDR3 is TGTGCCAGCAGTCCTCGGGGGGCCGTCACCGGGGAGCTGTTTTTT.

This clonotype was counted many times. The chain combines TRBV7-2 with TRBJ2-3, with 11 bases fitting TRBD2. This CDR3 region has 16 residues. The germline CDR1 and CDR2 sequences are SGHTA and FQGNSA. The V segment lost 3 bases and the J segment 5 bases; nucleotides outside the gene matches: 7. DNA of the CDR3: TGTGCCAGCAGCTTGCACCGACTAGCGGGGCAAGATACGCAGTATTTT. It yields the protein CASSLHRLAGQDTQYF.

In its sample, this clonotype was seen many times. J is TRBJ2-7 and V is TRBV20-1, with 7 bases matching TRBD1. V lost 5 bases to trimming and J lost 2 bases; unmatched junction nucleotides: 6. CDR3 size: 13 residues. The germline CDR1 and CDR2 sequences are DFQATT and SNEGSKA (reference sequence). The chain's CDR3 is CSASRDSPYEQYF. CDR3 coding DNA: TGCAGTGCTTCCCGGGACAGCCCCTACGAGCAGTACTTC.